Below, 8 T cell receptor beta chains from the same sample are listed, as sequenced in a study of OX40 agonist ivuxolimab in advanced cancers. The method was immunoSEQ multiplex PCR; TCRdb's version includes in-frame clones alone and lacks a portion of them. The table records 25,000 to 30,000 clones, 82% of them present only once. Specimen: CD4+ or CD8+ T cells sorted from blood, collected in a trial of the OX40 agonist ivuxolimab. Receptors originate from an adult with an advanced solid tumor such as melanoma, head and neck, liver or kidney cancer.

V usage is TRBV7-9 and J usage is TRBJ2-5; tentative D call: TRBD2 (7 bases). CDR1 is SEHNR and CDR2 is FQNEAQ in the germline V gene (reference sequence). The CDR3 loop spans 15 amino acids. Trimming shortened V by 3 bases and J by 5 bases, and 16 bases separated the two germline ends. The CDR3 DNA is TGTGCCAGCAGCTTGGGAGGGGGATCCAGGGAGACCCAGTACTTC. Amino acid sequence: CASSLGGGSRETQYF.

The rearrangement links TRBV5-1 to TRBJ2-1; no reliable D call. This CDR3 region has 11 residues. Germline V gives CDR1 SGHRS, CDR2 YFSETQ. V was cut by 2 bases and J by 6 bases, with 3 bases left in between. CDR3 region: CASSFGNEQFF. In DNA, the CDR3 is TGCGCCAGCAGCTTCGGCAATGAGCAGTTCTTC.

This rearrangement joins TRBV7-8 to TRBJ2-1, with a weak D call TRBD2 (5 bases). V was trimmed by 4 bases and J by 9 bases, leaving 7 bases between them. The CDR3 sequence is 11 residues long. Germline CDR1 and CDR2: SGHVS and FQNEAQ. CDR3 region: CASSYAGEQFF. The DNA for the CDR3 is TGTGCCAGCAGCTATGCGGGTGAGCAGTTCTTC.

The chain has TRBV5-1 and TRBJ2-7, with D unclear. The CDR3 totals 10 residues. Germline V gene sequence: CDR1 SGHRS, CDR2 YFSETQ. Trimming left V 1 base short and J 8 bases short, with 4 bases between. The CDR3 region is CASSLRKQYF. In nucleotides, the CDR3 is TGCGCCAGCAGCTTGCGGAAGCAGTACTTC.

The rearrangement uses TRBV28 and TRBJ2-2, with 7 bases fitting TRBD2. Germline CDR1 MDHEN, CDR2 SYDVKM. The CDR3 spans 14 residues. V lost 6 bases, J lost 4 bases, and 5 bases stayed unmatched. As DNA, the CDR3 is TGTGCCAGCAGCCAAACTAGCGCCACCGGGGAGCTGTTTTTT. This gives the protein CASSQTSATGELFF. The full variable domain, its missing parts supplied by reference TRBV28 and TRBJ2-2, is DVKVTQSSRYLVKRTGEKVFLECVQDMDHENMFWYRQDPGLGLRLIYFSYDVKMKEKGDIPEGYSVSREKKERFSLILESASTNQTSMYLCASSQTSATGELFFGEGSRLTVL.

The chain has TRBV7-9 and TRBJ1-3, with D perhaps matching TRBD1 (6 bases). From germline, CDR1 is SEHNR and CDR2 FQNEAQ (reference sequence). There are 15 residues in the CDR3. V lost 6 bases and J lost 0, with 12 bases in between. CDR3 DNA: TGTGCCAGCAGACCCACAGGGTACTCTGGAAACACCATATATTTT. Its translation is CASRPTGYSGNTIYF.

The chain employs TRBV4-1 and TRBJ2-7, with 11 nucleotides matching TRBD2. CDR1 MGHRA and CDR2 YSYEKL come from the germline V gene. V lost 6 bases, J lost 2 bases, and 6 bases stayed unmatched. CDR3 length equals 15 residues. CDR3 protein: CASRLGTSGTYEQYF. The CDR3, as DNA: TGCGCCAGCAGACTCGGGACTAGCGGAACCTACGAGCAGTACTTC.

The J gene is TRBJ2-7, the V gene TRBV11-2, with 7 nucleotides matching TRBD2. After removal of 2 bases from V and 3 bases from J, the junction contained 4 bases not matched to a gene. The length of the CDR3 is 14 residues. Germline loops: CDR1 SGHAT, CDR2 FQNNGV. This CDR3 is CASSLSAGLYEQYF. For the CDR3, the DNA is TGTGCCAGCAGCTTATCAGCGGGACTCTACGAGCAGTACTTC.